The clone carrying this T cell receptor beta chain has only a few counts. What it recognizes is unknown. This CDR3 region has 14 residues. CDR1 is GTSNPN, CDR2 SVGIG, per germline (reference sequence). The V and J ends lost 0 bases and 3 bases respectively, with 12 bases between them. This specimen belongs to a study of blood T cells in healthy people across ages. Points from the study as a whole: More naive CD4+ cells and higher diversity were found in long-lived than in aged donors. A strong correlation between TCR beta diversity and naive T cell percentage was seen.

PCR was performed a second time for about 6 to 11 cycles using a sample-barcoded 5' primer and a J-beta primer mix. Samples each returned at least 2.5 million CDR3-containing paired-end reads. TCRdb independently ran MiXCR on the 5' RACE reads; one entry per CDR3 protein. The sample includes 750,000 to 950,000 distinct CDR3 sequences, about 48% of them seen just once. The draw of peripheral blood yielded around 9.6 milliliters from each donor. Sequencing was performed on blood. The origin of this receptor is an elderly man in good health. V is TRBV30 and J is TRBJ2-7, with D perhaps matching TRBD1 (6 bases). CDR3: CAWSVPRGDYEQYF. The CDR3 DNA reads as TGTGCCTGGAGTGTACCCAGGGGCGACTACGAGCAGTACTTC. Together with reference TRBV30 and TRBJ2-7, the CDR3 gives the full variable domain: SQTIHQWPATLVQPVGSPLSLECTVEGTSNPNLYWYRQAAGRGLQLLFYSVGIGQISSEVPQNLSASRPQDRQFILSSKKLLLSDSGFYLCAWSVPRGDYEQYFGPGTRLTVT.